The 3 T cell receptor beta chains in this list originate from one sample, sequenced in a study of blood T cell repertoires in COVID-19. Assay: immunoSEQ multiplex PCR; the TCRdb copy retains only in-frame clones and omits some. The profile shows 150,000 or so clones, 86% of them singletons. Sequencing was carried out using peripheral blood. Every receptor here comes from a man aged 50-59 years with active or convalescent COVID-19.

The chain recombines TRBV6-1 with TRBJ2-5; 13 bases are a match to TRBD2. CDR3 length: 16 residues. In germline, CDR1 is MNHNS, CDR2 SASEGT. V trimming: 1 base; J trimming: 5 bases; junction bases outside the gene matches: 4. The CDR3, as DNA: TGTGCCAGCAGTGAAGGGACTAGCGGGAGTAGGGAGACCCAGTACTTC. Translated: CASSEGTSGSRETQYF.

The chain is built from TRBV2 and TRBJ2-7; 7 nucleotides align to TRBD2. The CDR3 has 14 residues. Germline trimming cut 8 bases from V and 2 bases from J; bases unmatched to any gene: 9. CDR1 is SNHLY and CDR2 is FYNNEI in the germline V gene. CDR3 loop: CASGPGGAPYEQYF. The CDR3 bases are TGTGCCAGCGGCCCGGGGGGAGCCCCCTACGAGCAGTACTTC.

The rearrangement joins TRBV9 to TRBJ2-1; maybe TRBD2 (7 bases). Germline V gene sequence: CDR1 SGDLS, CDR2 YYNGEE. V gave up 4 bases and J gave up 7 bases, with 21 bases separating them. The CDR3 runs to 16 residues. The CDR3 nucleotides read TGTGCCAGCAGCTCCCCCGCGGGGGCCTGGGGGAATGAGCAGTTCTTC. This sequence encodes CASSSPAGAWGNEQFF.